Following are 8 T cell receptor beta chains from one sample sequenced in a study of T cells in Graves' hyperthyroidism and ophthalmopathy. There were TCR beta CDR3 regions amplified from RNA transcripts. First-round RT-PCR targeting the TCR CDR3 was performed with the HTBI primer set. One entry per CDR3 protein, called by TCRdb with MiXCR from the multiplex PCR reads. This table has roughly 400,000 distinct CDR3 sequences, less than 20% appearing once. The sequenced sample consisted of blood. These receptors originate from a woman younger than 30 with Graves' hyperthyroidism that later progressed to Graves' ophthalmopathy.

The chain carries TRBV29-1 and TRBJ1-2; tentative D call: TRBD1 (5 bases). Germline lookup yields CDR1 SQVTM and CDR2 ANQGSEA. The V end was cut by 5 bases, the J end by 4 bases, with 11 bases between. This CDR3 has 12 amino acids. The CDR3 nucleotides are TGCAGCGTTACCGGGACGGCCTATGGCTACACCTTC. It yields the protein CSVTGTAYGYTF.

This chain links TRBV28 with TRBJ2-1, with D hard to call. Trimming left V 1 base short and J 9 bases short, with 7 bases between. Germline V gene lookup returns CDR1 MDHEN and CDR2 SYDVKM. This CDR3 region has 12 residues. The CDR3 protein is CASSLSQGEQFF. CDR3 sequence (DNA): TGTGCCAGCAGTTTATCCCAAGGTGAGCAGTTCTTC.

This clonotype was recorded a few times. The rearrangement uses TRBV27 and TRBJ1-6; TRBD1 aligns across 7 bases. Germline CDR1 is MNHEY and CDR2 is SMNVEV (reference sequence). This CDR3 contains 17 residues. Trimming at V came to 2 bases and at J to 9 bases, leaving 13 bases not matched to a gene. Here the CDR3 DNA reads TGTGCCAGCAGTTTAACGGATTGGGACAGAAGATTTTCACCCCTCCACTTT. Translated: CASSLTDWDRRFSPLHF.

On this clonotype: Being one base from a much bigger clone, this may be a read error. This rearrangement joins TRBV28 to TRBJ2-7; D uncertain. This CDR3 comprises 14 residues. V gave up 4 bases and J gave up 9 bases, with 19 bases separating them. Germline loops: CDR1 MDHEN, CDR2 SYDVKM. The CDR3 bases are TGTGCCAGCAGTTCCCGGAGTGGCCATAACGGGCAGTACTTC. Protein sequence: CASSSRSGHNGQYF.

The chain combines TRBV20-1 with TRBJ2-3; D possibly uses TRBD1 or TRBD2 (5 bases each). The germline V gene encodes CDR1 DFQATT and CDR2 SNEGSKA (reference sequence). CDR3 length: 12 amino acids. Trimming took 6 bases from V and 5 from J, leaving 12 bases between them. This chain's CDR3 is CSAQRGIDTQYF. DNA of the CDR3: TGCAGTGCCCAGAGGGGAATAGATACGCAGTATTTT.

V usage is TRBV12-5 and J usage is TRBJ2-3, with no clear D. V was pared by 11 bases and J by 2 bases, with 11 bases between. The CDR3 covers 12 residues. From germline, CDR1 is LGHNT and CDR2 FRNRAP. CDR3 DNA: TGTGCTTCTAAAGGAGTCACAGATACGCAGTATTTT. Protein: CASKGVTDTQYF.

This clonotype was seen a handful of times. The chain has TRBV6-2 or TRBV6-3 and TRBJ2-5; TRBD1 agrees at 8 bases. The CDR3 is made up of 14 amino acids. The trim removed 5 bases at V and 5 bases at J, leaving 7 bases unmatched. The germline V gene encodes CDR1 MNHEY and CDR2 SVGEGT. The CDR3: CASSTQGAAETQYF. CDR3 nucleotides: TGTGCCAGCAGTACGCAGGGGGCGGCCGAGACCCAGTACTTC.

This clonotype has ten or more counts. The V call is TRBV6-4, the J call TRBJ2-5; D gene unclear. The CDR3 contains 15 residues. Trimming pared 2 bases from V and 2 bases from J, leaving 12 bases between. CDR1 is MRHNA and CDR2 is SNTAGT in the germline V gene. The CDR3 bases are TGTGCCAGCAGTGACAAGTGGACGGAGCAAGAGACCCAGTACTTC. Its translation is CASSDKWTEQETQYF.